Each of the 23 T cell receptor beta chains below was sequenced from the same sample in a study of T cell responses to AZD1222 COVID-19 vaccine. Using immunoSEQ multiplex PCR, the repertoire was profiled, and TCRdb retains in-frame clones only, with some absent. This sample carries 100,000 to 150,000 clones, more than 85% of them seen once, and the ten largest clones take 1.5% to 2%. Source: peripheral blood, taken on day 0 of AZD1222 vaccination. These receptors came from an adult in good health.

J is TRBJ1-2 and V is TRBV6-2 or TRBV6-3; maybe TRBD1 (5 bases). Deletions cut 6 bases from V and 8 bases from J, with 19 bases between. The CDR3 totals 14 residues. The germline V gene has CDR1 MNHEY and CDR2 SVGEGT. The CDR3 here is CASSPMGQGRGYTF. CDR3 in DNA: TGTGCCAGCAGCCCTATGGGGCAGGGTCGAGGCTACACCTTC.

This chain joins TRBV9 and TRBJ1-4, with a weak D call TRBD1 (5 bases). V lost 0 bases and J 4 bases, leaving 10 bases between the germline ends. Germline V gene data show CDR1 as SGDLS and CDR2 as YYNGEE. This CDR3 has 15 amino acids. The CDR3 spells CASSVAPDSNEKLFF. The CDR3 bases are TGTGCCAGCAGCGTAGCCCCAGACAGTAATGAAAAACTGTTTTTT.

The chain is built from TRBV5-6 and TRBJ2-7, with 10 bases aligning to TRBD2. The J segment lost 1 base and the V segment lost 4 bases, leaving 5 bases of the junction unmatched. The length of the CDR3 is 15 residues. The germline CDR1 and CDR2 sequences are SGHDT and YYEEEE. This CDR3 is CASSQDSGRSYEQYF. The CDR3, as DNA: TGTGCCAGCAGCCAGGATAGCGGGAGGTCCTACGAGCAGTACTTC.

The genes are TRBV28 and TRBJ2-1; D is unresolved. The CDR3 covers 16 residues. Germline loops: CDR1 MDHEN, CDR2 SYDVKM. The germline V and J ends were trimmed by 6 bases and 2 bases, with 17 bases remaining between them. The DNA for the CDR3 is TGTGCCAGCAGCTCCTCGGCTGACTCACCCTACAATGAGCAGTTCTTC. It yields the protein CASSSSADSPYNEQFF.

This CDR3 is CASSYTGIGAQGQFF. CDR3 nucleotides: TGTGCCAGCAGTTACACGGGAATAGGAGCCCAGGGGCAGTTCTTC. The chain employs TRBV6-5 and TRBJ2-1; either TRBD1 or TRBD2 may fit D (5 bases each). The V and J ends lost 2 bases and 12 bases respectively, with 20 bases between them. Looked up from germline, CDR1 is MNHEY and CDR2 is SVGAGI. The length of the CDR3 is 15 residues.

CDR3 amino acids: CASSRSGTSTDTQYF. The DNA for the CDR3 is TGTGCCAGCAGCCGTAGCGGGACTAGCACAGATACGCAGTATTTT. The chain couples TRBV7-3 to TRBJ2-3, with 8 bases that match TRBD2. V shed 5 bases, J shed 0 bases, and the junction held 4 bases outside the gene matches. There are 15 residues in the CDR3. From germline, CDR1 is SGHTA and CDR2 FQGTGA.

J is TRBJ1-2 and V is TRBV28; D call uncertain. Trimming took 2 bases from V and 8 from J, leaving 9 bases between them. The CDR3 contains 12 residues. Germline CDR1 reads MDHEN; CDR2 reads SYDVKM. The CDR3 coding sequence is TGTGCCAGCAGTTTAATGGCCAGCGGCTACACCTTC. Translation gives CASSLMASGYTF.

V usage is TRBV28 and J usage is TRBJ2-5, with D perhaps matching TRBD2 (5 bases). Germline assignment: CDR1 MDHEN and CDR2 SYDVKM. The germline V and J ends were trimmed by 2 bases and 1 base, with 17 bases remaining between them. This CDR3 is built from 17 residues. The CDR3 is CASSLERILSGQETQYF. CDR3 DNA sequence: TGTGCCAGCAGTTTAGAGCGGATATTATCGGGCCAAGAGACCCAGTACTTC. Based on the CDR3 plus reference TRBV28 and TRBJ2-5, the full variable domain is DVKVTQSSRYLVKRTGEKVFLECVQDMDHENMFWYRQDPGLGLRLIYFSYDVKMKEKGDIPEGYSVSREKKERFSLILESASTNQTSMYLCASSLERILSGQETQYFGPGTRLLVL.

J is TRBJ1-2 and V is TRBV7-3; weak D call: TRBD1 (5 bases). Germline V gene lookup returns CDR1 SGHTA and CDR2 FQGTGA. Between the trimmed V and J ends, which lost 4 bases and 8 bases, there was a span of 14 bases. This CDR3 has 13 residues. DNA for the CDR3: TGTGCCAGCAGCTCGGGGGACCTTGTCGGCTACACCTTC. Amino acids: CASSSGDLVGYTF.

The chain couples TRBV7-2 to TRBJ2-2; 12 bases match TRBD2. CDR1 is SGHTA, CDR2 FQGNSA, per germline. The CDR3 runs 18 residues. Trimming took 1 base from V and 3 from J; bases not matched to a gene: 6. The CDR3 region is CASSLGLAGVSYTGELFF. DNA for the CDR3: TGTGCCAGCAGCTTAGGACTAGCGGGGGTTTCATACACCGGGGAGCTGTTTTTT.

The V and J genes are TRBV7-3 and TRBJ2-1; D call uncertain. The CDR3 runs 12 residues. Germline CDR1 and CDR2: SGHTA and FQGTGA. Trimming left V 1 base short and J 7 bases short, with 5 bases between. CDR3: CASSLRLNEQFF. As DNA, the CDR3 is TGTGCCAGCAGCTTAAGGCTAAATGAGCAGTTCTTC.

The chain has TRBV28 and TRBJ1-5; D remains unclear. V lost 6 bases, J lost 1 base, and 10 bases lay in between. The germline CDR1 and CDR2 sequences are MDHEN and SYDVKM. The CDR3 totals 14 residues. CDR3 in DNA: TGTGCCAGCAGCCGACTTTTGAGCAATCAGCCCCAGCATTTT. Amino acids: CASSRLLSNQPQHF.

V is TRBV7-2 and J is TRBJ2-5; D is unclear. The CDR3 runs to 13 residues. V was clipped by 5 bases and J by 2 bases, with 9 bases between them. Germline V lookup: CDR1 SGHTA, CDR2 FQGNSA. CDR3 region: CASSARYQETQYF. The CDR3 DNA follows: TGTGCCAGCAGCGCCCGCTATCAAGAGACCCAGTACTTC.

V and J are TRBV5-6 and TRBJ2-7; 9 bases match TRBD1. Per germline, CDR1 SGHDT and CDR2 YYEEEE. This CDR3 is built from 14 residues. J lost 4 bases, V lost 3 bases, and 5 bases had no gene match. The CDR3 DNA reads TGTGCCAGCAGCTGGGGGACAGGGACATACGAGCAGTACTTC. It translates to CASSWGTGTYEQYF.

The chain recombines TRBV19 with TRBJ2-3; 7 bases fit TRBD1. The V and J ends lost 6 bases and 0 bases, in that order; junction bases with no gene match: 3. The CDR3 is 14 amino acids. Germline-derived CDR1 and CDR2 are LNHDA and SQIVND (reference sequence). For the CDR3, the DNA is TGTGCCAGTAGCGAACAGGGGAGCACAGATACGCAGTATTTT. Translating gives CASSEQGSTDTQYF. Based on the CDR3 plus reference TRBV19 and TRBJ2-3, the full variable domain is DGGITQSPKYLFRKEGQNVTLSCEQNLNHDAMYWYRQDPGQGLRLIYYSQIVNDFQKGDIAEGYSVSREKKESFPLTVTSAQKNPTAFYLCASSEQGSTDTQYFGPGTRLTVL.

CDR3 in DNA: TGTGCCAGTAGTAGGACAGGGGTTGAAAAACTGTTTTTT. Translating it yields CASSRTGVEKLFF. The chain recombines TRBV19 with TRBJ1-4; 9 positions match TRBD1. CDR3 length: 13 amino acids. CDR1 and CDR2 from the germline V gene are LNHDA and SQIVND (reference sequence). Losses at the gene ends were 4 bases for V and 7 bases for J; bases not matched to a gene: 1.

The sample holds a few counts of this clone. The chain joins TRBV25-1 to TRBJ2-5, with unresolved D. Germline V lookup: CDR1 MGHDK, CDR2 SYGVNS. The CDR3 runs to 11 residues. V lost 5 bases and J 2 bases, leaving 3 bases between the germline ends. CDR3 region: CASSTQETQYF. In DNA, the CDR3 is TGTGCCAGCAGTACACAAGAGACCCAGTACTTC.

The chain has TRBV11-2 and TRBJ2-2; perhaps TRBD1 as D (6 bases). The CDR3 covers 18 residues. CDR1 and CDR2 (germline): SGHAT, FQNNGV. The ends were cut back, 0 bases at V and 4 bases at J, with 18 bases in the middle. This chain's CDR3 is CASSLEVGQGIRTGELFF. The CDR3 bases are TGTGCCAGCAGCTTAGAAGTAGGCCAGGGGATTCGCACCGGGGAGCTGTTTTTT.

The rearrangement uses TRBV11-3 and TRBJ2-7; 7 bases map to TRBD1. Germline CDR1 SGHNT, CDR2 YENEEA. CDR3 length: 13 residues. The ends lost 4 bases at V and 6 bases at J; junction bases unmatched: 6. The CDR3 DNA is TGTGCCAGCAGCTCCCACAGGGGAAGCGAGCAGTACTTC. Protein: CASSSHRGSEQYF.

The chain joins TRBV9 to TRBJ2-7, with 12 bases identical to TRBD2. The ends lost 2 bases at V and 5 bases at J; junction bases unmatched: 8. The germline V gene has CDR1 SGDLS and CDR2 YYNGEE. This CDR3 region has 16 residues. In nucleotides, the CDR3 is TGTGCCAGCAGCGTTTCTAGCGGGGGGGCCGTAGACGAGCAGTACTTC. Encoded protein: CASSVSSGGAVDEQYF.

The chain uses TRBV7-2 and TRBJ2-7; D remains ambiguous. Looked up from germline, CDR1 is SGHTA and CDR2 is FQGNSA. Trimming left V 4 bases short and J 4 bases short, with 11 bases between. The CDR3 spans 13 residues. The CDR3 nucleotides are TGTGCCAGCAGCTCCGCCGGTGGGTACGAGCAGTACTTC. It encodes CASSSAGGYEQYF.

This clone was seen only a few times. The V and J genes are TRBV28 and TRBJ2-3; 8 bases are shared with TRBD1. After removal of 2 bases from V and 1 base from J, the junction contained 5 bases not matched to a gene. The CDR3 length is 16 residues. Germline V gene sequence: CDR1 MDHEN, CDR2 SYDVKM. CDR3 coding DNA: TGTGCCAGCAGTTTAGGTCCGACAGGGGGCACAGATACGCAGTATTTT. It translates to CASSLGPTGGTDTQYF.

The chain is built from TRBV6-5 and TRBJ2-7; D gene unclear. The ends were cut back, 6 bases at V and 2 bases at J, with 8 bases in the middle. The CDR3 runs 12 residues. Per germline, CDR1 MNHEY and CDR2 SVGAGI. The CDR3 coding sequence is TGTGCCAGCAGGGCAGGCACCTACGAGCAGTACTTC. Translating gives CASRAGTYEQYF.